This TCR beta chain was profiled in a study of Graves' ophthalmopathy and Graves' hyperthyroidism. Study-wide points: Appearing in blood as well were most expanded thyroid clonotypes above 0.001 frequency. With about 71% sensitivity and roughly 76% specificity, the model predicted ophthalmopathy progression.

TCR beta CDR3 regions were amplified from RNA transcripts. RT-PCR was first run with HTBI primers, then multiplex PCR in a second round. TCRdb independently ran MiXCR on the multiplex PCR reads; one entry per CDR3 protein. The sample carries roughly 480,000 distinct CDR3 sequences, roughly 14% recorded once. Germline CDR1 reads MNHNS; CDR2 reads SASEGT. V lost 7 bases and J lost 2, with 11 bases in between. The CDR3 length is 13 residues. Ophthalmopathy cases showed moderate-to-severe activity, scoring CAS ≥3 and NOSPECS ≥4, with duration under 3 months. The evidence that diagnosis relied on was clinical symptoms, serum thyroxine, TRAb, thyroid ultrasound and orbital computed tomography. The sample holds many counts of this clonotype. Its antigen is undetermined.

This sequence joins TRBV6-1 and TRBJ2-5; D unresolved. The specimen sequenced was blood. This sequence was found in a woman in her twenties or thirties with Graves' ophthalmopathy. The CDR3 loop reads CASKSDNQETQYF. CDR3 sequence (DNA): TGTGCCAGCAAGTCAGACAATCAAGAGACCCAGTACTTC.